The next 25 T cell receptor beta chains were all read from a single sample in a study of blood T cell repertoires in COVID-19. The protocol was immunoSEQ multiplex PCR, while the TCRdb copy is restricted to in-frame clones and leaves out a portion. The sample contains under 300,000 clones, 89% of which appear only once. Sequenced material: peripheral blood. The receptors here all came from a man between 50 and 59 years old with acute or convalescent COVID-19.

The chain couples TRBV30 to TRBJ1-1; the D gene is possibly TRBD1 (5 bases). CDR3 length: 13 amino acids. From germline, CDR1 is GTSNPN and CDR2 SVGIG (reference sequence). The germline V and J ends were trimmed by 8 bases and 5 bases, with 18 bases remaining between them. CDR3 in amino acids: CAEGSGRGTEAFF. In DNA form, the CDR3 reads TGTGCCGAGGGCTCGGGGAGGGGAACTGAAGCTTTCTTT.

V gene TRBV12-5 combines with J gene TRBJ1-5, with D hard to call. The germline CDR1 and CDR2 sequences are LGHNT and FRNRAP. There are 14 residues in the CDR3. V was cut by 6 bases and J by 5 bases, with 14 bases left in between. For the CDR3, the DNA is TGTGCTAGTGGCGACGGGAGCGGTTATCAGCCCCAGCATTTT. It yields the protein CASGDGSGYQPQHF.

This chain joins TRBV7-2 and TRBJ2-2; D is uncertain. CDR3 length: 13 residues. V lost 8 bases and J lost 2, with 9 bases in between. Germline V CDR1 and CDR2: SGHTA, FQGNSA. The CDR3 region has the DNA TGTGCCAGCTCGCAGGAAAACACCGGGGAGCTGTTTTTT. Translation: CASSQENTGELFF.

The rearrangement links TRBV29-1 to TRBJ2-3; D is possibly TRBD2 (7 bases). CDR1 and CDR2 from the germline V gene are SQVTM and ANQGSEA. The CDR3 consists of 14 residues. The V and J ends lost 3 bases and 2 bases respectively, with 12 bases between them. CDR3 sequence reads: CSVEKGGPTDTQYF. Written as DNA, the CDR3 is TGCAGCGTTGAGAAGGGGGGGCCCACAGATACGCAGTATTTT.

The genes are TRBV10-3 and TRBJ2-3; 8 nucleotides agree with TRBD2. In germline, CDR1 is ENHRY, CDR2 SYGVKD. V lost 8 bases to trimming and J lost 6 bases; unmatched junction nucleotides: 16. CDR3 size: 16 residues. CDR3 protein: CAIGGGQSMGGDTQYF. In nucleotides, the CDR3 is TGTGCCATCGGCGGGGGGCAGTCGATGGGAGGGGATACGCAGTATTTT.

This chain joins TRBV6-1 and TRBJ2-7; D is uncertain. Germline V gene lookup returns CDR1 MNHNS and CDR2 SASEGT. This CDR3 is 13 amino acids long. V lost 7 bases to trimming and J lost 1 base, with 11 bases between them. DNA for the CDR3: TGTGCCAGCACCCCCGGCGGTTCCTACGAGCAGTACTTC. Its protein product is CASTPGGSYEQYF.

The chain combines TRBV6-5 with TRBJ2-5; TRBD2 matches 11 bases. Per the germline V gene, CDR1 is MNHEY and CDR2 is SVGAGI. After removal of 2 bases from V and 5 bases from J, the junction contained 7 bases not matched to a gene. The CDR3 runs 16 residues. The CDR3 spells CASSYQLAGAGETQYF. The CDR3 region has the DNA TGTGCCAGCAGTTACCAACTAGCGGGGGCCGGGGAGACCCAGTACTTC.

V is TRBV19 and J is TRBJ1-1; no reliable D call. Germline CDR1 LNHDA, CDR2 SQIVND (reference sequence). The CDR3 runs to 13 residues. Trimming shortened V by 3 bases and J by 7 bases, and 12 bases separated the two germline ends. The CDR3 here is CASSIRGSDEAFF. The DNA of the CDR3 is TGTGCCAGTAGTATTCGAGGGTCGGATGAAGCTTTCTTT.

A single count supports this clone. The chain employs TRBV5-1 and TRBJ1-1; perhaps TRBD1 as D (6 bases). The CDR3 is 14 amino acids. Trimming took 4 bases from V and 1 from J, leaving 11 bases between them. The germline gives CDR1 SGHRS, CDR2 YFSETQ. CDR3 in DNA: TGCGCCAGCAGCGTGACAGGTAGGAACACTGAAGCTTTCTTT. As protein: CASSVTGRNTEAFF.

The chain employs TRBV10-1 and TRBJ2-3; no firm D call. The germline V gene encodes CDR1 WNHNN and CDR2 SYGVQD (reference sequence). The V gene lost 3 bases and the J gene lost 0 bases, with 13 bases spanning the gap. The CDR3 has 16 amino acids. CDR3 in amino acids: CASSDLLFSSTDTQYF. The CDR3 bases are TGCGCCAGCAGTGATTTATTATTCAGTAGCACAGATACGCAGTATTTT.

The genes are TRBV15 and TRBJ1-5; D is perhaps TRBD1 (5 bases). Per the germline V gene, CDR1 is LNHNV and CDR2 is YYDKDF (reference sequence). The CDR3 contains 12 residues. V shed 1 base and J shed 7 bases, with 5 bases lying between them. Written as DNA, the CDR3 is TGTGCCACCAGCAGAGCAGGGCAGCCCCAGCATTTT. It codes for CATSRAGQPQHF.

The rearrangement uses TRBV3-1 (or the pseudogene TRBV3-2) and TRBJ1-2; D uncertain. CDR1 LGHDT and CDR2 YNNKEL come from the germline V gene (reference sequence). The CDR3 contains 14 residues. V lost 3 bases and J 4 bases, leaving 12 bases between the germline ends. The CDR3 DNA sequence: TGTGCCAGCAGCCAGGCCCTCGGGGTCTATGGCTACACCTTC. Its translation is CASSQALGVYGYTF.

The chain combines TRBV11-2 with TRBJ2-4, with 7 bases fitting TRBD2. The CDR3 consists of 15 residues. Losses at the gene ends were 5 bases for V and 9 bases for J; bases not matched to a gene: 13. The germline gives CDR1 SGHAT, CDR2 FQNNGV. CDR3 residues: CASSPHEGAGSIQYF. The CDR3 DNA sequence: TGTGCCAGCAGCCCCCACGAAGGAGCGGGGTCCATTCAGTACTTC. Using reference TRBV11-2 and TRBJ2-4 for the parts outside the CDR3, the full variable domain is EAGVAQSPRYKIIEKRQSVAFWCNPISGHATLYWYQQILGQGPKLLIQFQNNGVVDDSQLPKDRFSAERLKGVDSTLKIQPAKLEDSAVYLCASSPHEGAGSIQYFGAGTRLSVL.

This chain uses TRBV5-4 with TRBJ2-6; D is ambiguous. Trimming removed 1 base from V and 0 bases from J, with 5 bases in between. The germline CDR1 and CDR2 sequences are SGHNT and YYREEE (reference sequence). The CDR3 consists of 15 residues. In DNA form, the CDR3 reads TGTGCCAGCAGCTTGTTGAGCTCTGGGGCCAACGTCCTGACTTTC. This sequence encodes CASSLLSSGANVLTF.

Of note for this clone: The sample carries other DNA sequences with the same CDR3. The chain recombines TRBV7-9 with TRBJ1-2; TRBD1 might be the D (6 bases). Trimming pared 3 bases from V and 2 bases from J, leaving 10 bases between. The germline gives CDR1 SEHNR, CDR2 FQNEAQ (reference sequence). The CDR3 has 14 residues. This CDR3 reads CASSLAGANYGYTF. The DNA of the CDR3 is TGTGCCAGCAGCTTGGCAGGGGCAAACTATGGCTACACCTTC.

The CDR3 DNA is TGTGCCAGCAGGGCCCTCTCCTACGAGCAGTACTTC. Its protein product is CASRALSYEQYF. V is TRBV2 and J is TRBJ2-7, with unresolved D. The V gene's germline CDR1 is SNHLY and CDR2 FYNNEI. V was trimmed by 6 bases and J by 0 bases, leaving 6 bases between them. This CDR3 region has 12 residues.

This chain uses TRBV25-1 with TRBJ2-6; D unresolved. The V and J ends lost 2 bases and 2 bases respectively, with 16 bases between them. Per the germline V gene, CDR1 is MGHDK and CDR2 is SYGVNS. This CDR3 contains 18 residues. CDR3 protein: CASSELVEARPGANVLTF. DNA for the CDR3: TGTGCCAGCAGTGAACTGGTAGAGGCCCGGCCTGGGGCCAACGTCCTGACTTTC.

The chain is built from TRBV11-1 and TRBJ1-6, with D possibly being TRBD1 (5 bases). CDR1 is SGHAT and CDR2 is FQDESV in the germline V gene (reference sequence). Between the trimmed V and J ends, which lost 5 bases and 6 bases, there was a span of 11 bases. This CDR3 region has 14 residues. DNA of the CDR3: TGTGCCAGCAGCAGGGGTCTCCTTAATTCACCCCTCCACTTT. It specifies CASSRGLLNSPLHF.

Only a few counts were recorded for this clone. The chain is built from TRBV7-9 and TRBJ1-6; 7 bases agree with TRBD1. This CDR3 contains 14 residues. Per germline, CDR1 SEHNR and CDR2 FQNEAQ (reference sequence). V shed 5 bases, J shed 8 bases, and the junction held 6 bases outside the gene matches. This CDR3 is CASSGPQGYSPLHF. The DNA of the CDR3 is TGTGCCAGCAGCGGTCCACAGGGGTATTCACCCCTCCACTTT. The full variable domain, rest sourced from reference TRBV7-9 and TRBJ1-6, is DTGVSQNPRHKITKRGQNVTFRCDPISEHNRLYWYRQTLGQGPEFLTYFQNEAQLEKSRLLSDRFSAERPKGSFSTLEIQRTEQGDSAMYLCASSGPQGYSPLHFGNGTRLTVT.

The genes are TRBV2 and TRBJ2-3, with TRBD2 as a possible D gene (5 bases). This CDR3 contains 13 residues. The V and J ends lost 6 bases and 6 bases respectively, with 13 bases between them. The V gene's germline CDR1 is SNHLY and CDR2 FYNNEI. CDR3 loop: CASRADASDTQYF. The CDR3 DNA is TGTGCCAGCAGAGCGGACGCCTCGGATACGCAGTATTTT.

The chain is built from TRBV29-1 and TRBJ2-5, with 12 bases aligning to TRBD2. Germline-derived CDR1 and CDR2 are SQVTM and ANQGSEA. With V trimmed by 7 bases and J by 4 bases, 7 bases remained unmatched. This CDR3 is 14 amino acids long. The CDR3 nucleotides are TGCAGCGCCTGGACTAGCGGGGTTCGAGAGACCCAGTACTTC. This encodes CSAWTSGVRETQYF.

V gene TRBV30 combines with J gene TRBJ2-7; maybe TRBD1 (6 bases). CDR1 is GTSNPN, CDR2 SVGIG, per germline (reference sequence). V was shortened by 3 bases and J by 3 bases, with 15 bases between the two germline ends. The CDR3 is 14 amino acids. CDR3 nucleotide sequence: TGTGCCTGGAGGGTATCCGGGACAAACTACGAGCAGTACTTC. It translates to CAWRVSGTNYEQYF.

V gene TRBV2 combines with J gene TRBJ2-1; 7 positions match TRBD2. The CDR3 loop spans 13 amino acids. Germline CDR1 is SNHLY and CDR2 is FYNNEI. V shed 7 bases, J shed 4 bases, and the junction held 4 bases outside the gene matches. As DNA, the CDR3 is TGTGCCAGCAAGGGTAGCGGGTACAATGAGCAGTTCTTC. Its protein is CASKGSGYNEQFF.

The chain is built from TRBV7-2 and TRBJ1-4; perhaps TRBD1 as D (6 bases). Trimming removed 0 bases from V and 11 bases from J, with 13 bases in between. CDR1 and CDR2 from the germline V gene are SGHTA and FQGNSA. There are 14 residues in the CDR3. The CDR3 sequence is CASSLAQGLFKLFF. In nucleotides, the CDR3 is TGTGCCAGCAGCTTAGCACAGGGTTTATTTAAACTGTTTTTT.

A remark on this clone: Other DNA sequences within the sample encode an identical CDR3. The chain employs TRBV7-9 and TRBJ1-5; D unresolved. Trimming shortened V by 5 bases and J by 5 bases, and 7 bases separated the two germline ends. Per the germline V gene, CDR1 is SEHNR and CDR2 is FQNEAQ (reference sequence). The CDR3 loop spans 12 amino acids. CDR3 in amino acids: CASSPQDQPQHF. The CDR3 DNA reads TGTGCCAGCAGCCCTCAGGATCAGCCCCAGCATTTT.